The present T cell receptor beta chain was sequenced within a study of CD8+CD57+ T cells in acquired aplastic anemia (dated by TCRdb to 2017 to 2018). Broadly, across the study: DNA extracted from sorted CD4+ and CD8+ cells had a mean of about 3.3 ug, with a range of about 0.19 to 30 ug. CD8+CD57+ expansion was defined as frequency above the mean frequency observed in healthy subjects.

From the germline V gene (reference sequence), CDR1 is WNHNN and CDR2 is SYGVQD. The CDR3 sequence holds 19 residues, the cysteine and phenylalanine included. Only the CDR3 DNA stays, 57 bases, in frame from base 1. The germline V and J ends show losses of 11 bases and 2 bases respectively, and no gene match explains 22 bases of the junction. Overall study outcomes, separate from this receptor: Between patients and healthy controls, no significant difference in CD8+ Simpson's diversity was found (P=0.060). Roughly 29 CD8+ CDR3 sequences were found to be shared between patients and controls, but these sequences appeared to be highly expressed in patients and within the immunodominant clones of the patients.

This clonotype has a handful of counts. Its cognate antigen has yet to be identified. No quality values exist for individual bases; no much larger clone is one base distant. The patients picked for sequencing were ones in whom flow cytometry had shown an expansion of CD8+CD57+ cells. Every patient had severe acquired aplastic anemia, diagnosed using the International Study of Aplastic Anemia and Agranulocytosis and Camitta criteria. No patient had received any therapy when blood was sampled. In this study, sorted CD4+ and CD8+ T cells from the blood of healthy subjects and of severe aplastic anemia patients had their TCR repertoires deep-sequenced. Patients were enrolled under clinicaltrials.gov protocols 00001620, 01623167, 00001397, 00071045, 00081523 and 00961064 in the USA. Ficoll-Paque density gradient centrifugation was used to isolate peripheral blood mononuclear cells. Before DNA extraction, CD4+ and CD8+ T cells were sorted by FACS or by magnetic beads.

TCR beta VDJ combination and CDR3 sequence profiling used genomic DNA as the template. An Illumina HiSeq 2000 was the platform used for TCR repertoire sequencing. Concerning the study's data processing: TRBV/TRBJ rearrangement plots, CDR3 size and DJ length profiles, and Simpson's diversity index were used to evaluate the repertoires. Whichever DNA sequence was most abundant in the deep sequencing data was defined as the immunodominant clone. CDR3 amino acid sequences were checked for sharing across subjects and were also compared against the VDJdb database and published repertoires. TCRdb passed the public sequencing reads through fastp at Q25 and MiXCR, retaining productive beta sequences. Here each entry gathers all rows of one CDR3 protein and keeps the most common genes and DNA. The V and J calls and clone size come from TCRdb's table, not from the authors' own analysis. This sample has around 430,000 distinct CDR3 sequences in its table, and less than 35% of those were observed once. Jointly, the top ten make up less than 0.85% of the sample.

The source of this sequence is a human donor with aplastic anemia. Sequenced: sorted CD4+, CD8+, or CD8+CD57+ T cells (not recorded which) from PBMCs. The rearranged chain carries TRBV10-1 and TRBJ2-2; the junction holds 8 bases that match TRBD2. The CDR3 here reads CAPSKGLVSMETNTGELFF. The DNA reads TGCGCCCCGTCGAAGGGACTAGTCTCCATGGAGACTAACACCGGGGAGCTGTTTTTT.